This TCR beta chain was sequenced in a study of blood T cell repertoires in COVID-19. Study context: The origin of the acute and convalescent COVID-19 samples was the United States, Italy and Spain. PBMCs, B-cell-depleted T cells, or T cells provided the cDNA or gDNA that made up the material.

Enrolment of Seattle patients took place during active infection, and they were followed longitudinally. As handled by the study authors: The assay estimated nucleated cells by amplifying reference gene primers. TCRdb keeps only in-frame clones here, not all; method: immunoSEQ multiplex PCR. V and J calls and clone size are those listed in that table; D and trimming were worked out from the DNA. This sample has 250,000 or so clones, with about 91% found just once. The CDR3 runs to 14 residues. The germline CDR1 and CDR2 sequences are SQVTM and ANQGSEA. The junction had 6 bases not matched to a gene; V was cut back by 3 bases and J by 3 bases.

This sequence joins TRBV29-1 and TRBJ2-3, with 7 bases fitting TRBD1. Sequenced material: peripheral blood. The sequence was obtained from a woman aged 25 to 39 with COVID-19, enrolled during active disease. CDR3 loop: CSVDGQASTDTQYF. The CDR3 nucleotides read TGCAGCGTTGATGGACAGGCCTCGACAGATACGCAGTATTTT.